This entry lists 32 T cell receptor beta chains sequenced from one sample in a study of blood T cell repertoires in COVID-19. Data came from immunoSEQ multiplex PCR; TCRdb stores just in-frame clones and leaves some out. The sample lists hundreds of thousands of clones, about 87% occurring once. Input material: peripheral blood. Source of these receptors: a man in his 60s who had recovered from COVID-19.

The gene calls are TRBV4-3 and TRBJ1-4; D is ambiguous. The CDR3 length is 12 residues. From germline, CDR1 is LGHNA and CDR2 YSLEER. Deletions cut 1 base from V and 8 bases from J, with 5 bases between. Here the CDR3 DNA reads TGCGCCAGCAGCCAAGGTCCGGAAAAACTGTTTTTT. It is translated as CASSQGPEKLFF.

V gene TRBV2 combines with J gene TRBJ2-3, with 9 nucleotides matching TRBD2. V lost 2 bases to trimming and J lost 3 bases; unmatched junction nucleotides: 3. CDR1 SNHLY and CDR2 FYNNEI come from the germline V gene. The CDR3 is 15 residues long. The CDR3, as DNA: TGTGCCAGCAGTGAACTTGGACTAGCGACAGATACGCAGTATTTT. It is translated as CASSELGLATDTQYF.

This clone appeared a few times. The CDR3 nucleotides are TGTGCCAGCTCACCACGGGAGAACGAGCAGTACTTC. This sequence encodes CASSPRENEQYF. The genes are TRBV18 and TRBJ2-7; D perhaps matches TRBD2 (5 bases). The germline V gene encodes CDR1 KGHSH and CDR2 LQKENI. V dropped 1 base and J dropped 5 bases, with 6 bases sitting between them. This CDR3 comprises 12 residues. The whole variable domain, filled in from reference TRBV18 and TRBJ2-7, reads NAGVMQNPRHLVRRRGQEARLRCSPMKGHSHVYWYRQLPEEGLKFMVYLQKENIIDESGMPKERFSAEFPKEGPSILRIQQVVRGDSAAYFCASSPRENEQYFGPGTRLTVT.

The chain joins TRBV30 to TRBJ1-2; 8 nucleotides align to TRBD1. The length of the CDR3 is 14 residues. The J segment lost 1 base and the V segment lost 5 bases, leaving 6 bases of the junction unmatched. From germline, CDR1 is GTSNPN and CDR2 SVGIG (reference sequence). CDR3 loop: CAWVRQGNNYGYTF. Written as DNA, the CDR3 is TGTGCCTGGGTCCGACAGGGGAATAACTATGGCTACACCTTC. Variable domain in full (rest from reference TRBV30 and TRBJ1-2): SQTIHQWPATLVQPVGSPLSLECTVEGTSNPNLYWYRQAAGRGLQLLFYSVGIGQISSEVPQNLSASRPQDRQFILSSKKLLLSDSGFYLCAWVRQGNNYGYTFGSGTRLTVV.

This chain connects TRBV7-2 to TRBJ1-3; D is possibly TRBD1 (5 bases). CDR3 length: 16 amino acids. V lost 1 base, J lost 11 bases, and 21 bases lay in between. Germline loops: CDR1 SGHTA, CDR2 FQGNSA. The CDR3 region is CASSLVGLVAERSIYF. In nucleotides, the CDR3 is TGTGCCAGCAGCTTAGTGGGACTGGTGGCGGAGAGGTCCATATATTTT.

The chain employs TRBV10-3 and TRBJ2-3; TRBD2 matches 9 bases. The CDR3 runs to 13 residues. V lost 10 bases, J lost 1 base, and 3 bases stayed unmatched. Looked up from germline, CDR1 is ENHRY and CDR2 is SYGVKD. The CDR3, as DNA: TGTGCCACCCGGACTAGCGGCACAGATACGCAGTATTTT. Translating gives CATRTSGTDTQYF.

This clone was observed once. J is TRBJ1-2 and V is TRBV6-5; TRBD1 matches 8 bases. The CDR3 spans 13 residues. With 4 bases clipped from V and 7 bases from J, the junction kept 5 bases outside the gene matches. CDR1 is MNHEY, CDR2 SVGAGI, per germline. The CDR3 region has the DNA TGTGCCAGCAGTTTCAGGGGGCCGGTTGGCTACACCTTC. Its protein is CASSFRGPVGYTF.

The genes are TRBV5-1 and TRBJ1-1; D ambiguous. Germline V gives CDR1 SGHRS, CDR2 YFSETQ. The V gene lost 7 bases and the J gene lost 5 bases, with 9 bases spanning the gap. The CDR3 has 11 residues. The CDR3 loop is CASRDSTEAFF. CDR3 nucleotides: TGCGCCAGCCGCGACTCTACTGAAGCTTTCTTT.

The chain carries TRBV27 and TRBJ1-6; 8 bases fit TRBD1. CDR1 is MNHEY and CDR2 is SMNVEV in the germline V gene (reference sequence). This CDR3 has 14 amino acids. J gave up 9 bases and V 5 bases, and 6 bases lay outside the gene matches. The CDR3: CASSTTGVFSPLHF. Here the CDR3 DNA reads TGTGCCAGCAGTACGACAGGGGTGTTTTCACCCCTCCACTTT.

Points on this clone: The same CDR3 arises from other DNA sequences in this sample as well. The chain employs TRBV6-5 and TRBJ1-1; TRBD1 might be the D (5 bases). The CDR3 totals 12 residues. Deletions cut 5 bases from V and 2 bases from J, with 6 bases between. The germline V gene encodes CDR1 MNHEY and CDR2 SVGAGI. For the CDR3, the DNA is TGTGCCAGCAGTAGGGGTAACACTGAAGCTTTCTTT. This gives the protein CASSRGNTEAFF.

The rearrangement links TRBV6-1 to TRBJ1-4; D not certain. V lost 2 bases, J lost 7 bases, and 20 bases lay in between. The germline gives CDR1 MNHNS, CDR2 SASEGT. The CDR3 consists of 17 residues. The CDR3 sequence is CASSEIPATPYPEKLFF. The CDR3 region has the DNA TGTGCCAGCAGTGAAATCCCCGCCACTCCTTATCCTGAAAAACTGTTTTTT.

There are a few counts of this clone. V is TRBV6-5 and J is TRBJ1-2; 7 nucleotides line up with TRBD1. Trimming removed 2 bases from V and 7 bases from J; junction bases left unmatched: 7. The CDR3 spans 14 residues. Germline V lookup: CDR1 MNHEY, CDR2 SVGAGI. CDR3 DNA: TGTGCCAGCAGTTACAATAGGGACAGTTTTGGCTACACCTTC. Translation: CASSYNRDSFGYTF.

The chain has TRBV7-9 and TRBJ2-3; 7 bases map to TRBD2. Germline CDR1 and CDR2: SEHNR and FQNEAQ (reference sequence). This CDR3 region has 15 residues. V trimming: 5 bases; J trimming: 4 bases; junction bases outside the gene matches: 9. As DNA, the CDR3 is TGTGCCAGCAGCCGACTAGCCAACCTGGCAGATACGCAGTATTTT. Amino acids: CASSRLANLADTQYF.

The rearrangement joins TRBV2 to TRBJ1-2, with a tentative D call TRBD1 (5 bases). Trimming left V 1 base short and J 1 base short, with 13 bases between. The CDR3 is 16 residues long. Germline assignment: CDR1 SNHLY and CDR2 FYNNEI. CDR3 in amino acids: CASSEDADTNNYGYTF. The CDR3 nucleotides are TGTGCCAGCAGTGAAGATGCGGACACAAATAACTATGGCTACACCTTC.

This clone was detected only a few times. The chain links TRBV27 to TRBJ2-1; 12 bases match TRBD2. Germline trimming cut 6 bases from V and 3 bases from J; bases unmatched to any gene: 6. This CDR3 is built from 16 residues. Germline V gives CDR1 MNHEY, CDR2 SMNVEV (reference sequence). The CDR3 loop reads CASRFLTSGGYNEQFF. In DNA, the CDR3 is TGTGCCAGCAGGTTCTTGACTAGCGGGGGCTACAATGAGCAGTTCTTC.

This chain joins TRBV15 and TRBJ2-7, with D possibly being TRBD1 (5 bases). Germline CDR1 and CDR2: LNHNV and YYDKDF (reference sequence). There are 16 residues in the CDR3. Trimming cost V 4 bases and J 6 bases, with 22 bases left between them. In DNA, the CDR3 is TGTGCCACCAGCACCTCCACGCCGGGCCAGGGCGGCGAGCAGTACTTC. Translating it yields CATSTSTPGQGGEQYF.

The V and J genes are TRBV30 and TRBJ1-2; unclear D gene. The V gene lost 2 bases and the J gene lost 4 bases, with 17 bases spanning the gap. Germline CDR1 and CDR2: GTSNPN and SVGIG (reference sequence). The CDR3 is made up of 15 amino acids. The CDR3 region has the DNA TGTGCCTGGAGTACCCCAGGTTTCTCCTCCTATGGCTACACCTTC. Translation gives CAWSTPGFSSYGYTF.

The chain links TRBV7-9 to TRBJ2-5; 13 bases are a match to TRBD2. V shed 3 bases and J 5 bases; nucleotides not matched to a gene: 3. The CDR3 totals 15 residues. The germline gives CDR1 SEHNR, CDR2 FQNEAQ (reference sequence). This CDR3 reads CASSFGLAGAETQYF. CDR3 sequence (DNA): TGTGCCAGCAGCTTCGGACTAGCGGGGGCCGAGACCCAGTACTTC.

The V and J genes are TRBV10-3 and TRBJ1-3; possibly TRBD1 for D (6 bases). Germline CDR1 reads ENHRY; CDR2 reads SYGVKD. Trimming shortened V by 6 bases and J by 4 bases, and 16 bases separated the two germline ends. The CDR3 spans 15 residues. CDR3 protein: CAIRTPGTTGNTIYF. CDR3 nucleotides: TGTGCCATCAGGACACCCGGGACAACGGGAAACACCATATATTTT.

The genes are TRBV2 and TRBJ1-6; D is unresolved. Trimming cost V 8 bases and J 6 bases, with 20 bases left between them. The V gene's germline CDR1 is SNHLY and CDR2 FYNNEI. The CDR3 spans 16 residues. Written as DNA, the CDR3 is TGTGCCAGCGGCCGAGGGAAGGTCCAATCTAATTCACCCCTCCACTTT. Protein: CASGRGKVQSNSPLHF.

The chain uses TRBV12-5 and TRBJ2-1; D ambiguous. V shed 7 bases and J shed 3 bases, with 7 bases lying between them. The CDR3 is 12 residues long. Germline V gene data show CDR1 as LGHNT and CDR2 as FRNRAP. The CDR3 bases are TGTGCTAGTGCCCTTATCTACAATGAGCAGTTCTTC. It yields the protein CASALIYNEQFF.

The chain has TRBV7-2 and TRBJ1-2; D perhaps matches TRBD1 (6 bases). From germline, CDR1 is SGHTA and CDR2 FQGNSA. The CDR3 runs to 17 residues. V lost 5 bases and J lost 4, with 23 bases in between. The CDR3, as DNA: TGTGCCAGCAGCCCTCACGCCGCGGGCAGGGGTTCCTATGGCTACACCTTC. This codes for CASSPHAAGRGSYGYTF.

This clone is a singleton in its sample. The chain links TRBV5-1 to TRBJ2-5; tentatively, D is TRBD1 (6 bases). In germline, CDR1 is SGHRS, CDR2 YFSETQ. V gave up 1 base and J gave up 1 base, with 11 bases separating them. The length of the CDR3 is 15 residues. The CDR3 DNA reads TGCGCCAGCAGCTTGTATTCAGGGGCCCAAGAGACCCAGTACTTC. Its protein product is CASSLYSGAQETQYF.

The chain uses TRBV7-8 and TRBJ2-7; 9 positions agree with TRBD1. The V gene's germline CDR1 is SGHVS and CDR2 FQNEAQ. Trimming at V came to 3 bases and at J to 2 bases, leaving 5 bases not matched to a gene. The CDR3 is made up of 15 amino acids. CDR3: CASSFARDRAYEQYF. Here the CDR3 DNA reads TGTGCCAGCAGCTTTGCCCGGGACAGGGCCTACGAGCAGTACTTC. Full variable domain (remainder filled in from reference TRBV7-8 and TRBJ2-7): GAGVSQSPRYKVAKRGQDVALRCDPISGHVSLFWYQQALGQGPEFLTYFQNEAQLDKSGLPSDRFFAERPEGSVSTLKIQRTQQEDSAVYLCASSFARDRAYEQYFGPGTRLTVT.

This chain uses TRBV9 with TRBJ2-5; no clear D gene. Trimming took 0 bases from V and 1 from J, leaving 10 bases between them. Germline loops: CDR1 SGDLS, CDR2 YYNGEE. CDR3 size: 15 residues. CDR3 residues: CASSVGFRIQETQYF. CDR3 in DNA: TGTGCCAGCAGCGTAGGCTTCAGGATCCAAGAGACCCAGTACTTC. Supplemented by reference TRBV9 and TRBJ2-5, the full variable domain reads DSGVTQTPKHLITATGQRVTLRCSPRSGDLSVYWYQQSLDQGLQFLIQYYNGEERAKGNILERFSAQQFPDLHSELNLSSLELGDSALYFCASSVGFRIQETQYFGPGTRLLVL.

The rearrangement links TRBV30 to TRBJ1-4; D uncertain. The CDR3 consists of 12 residues. Trimming stripped 5 bases from V and 8 bases from J, with 12 bases between. Germline V gives CDR1 GTSNPN, CDR2 SVGIG (reference sequence). The CDR3 nucleotides are TGTGCCTGGGGACCTGGCGGGGAAAAACTGTTTTTT. Encoded protein: CAWGPGGEKLFF.

In this sample, this clone turned up once. The chain joins TRBV6-1 to TRBJ1-5; no clear D gene. The CDR3 totals 13 residues. The V end lost 3 bases, the J end lost 5 bases, and 8 bases lay between the germline ends. Germline V lookup: CDR1 MNHNS, CDR2 SASEGT. The CDR3: CASSDGVDQPQHF. The CDR3 DNA reads TGTGCCAGCAGTGATGGAGTGGATCAGCCCCAGCATTTT.

This clone turned up a few times. This chain connects TRBV5-4 to TRBJ1-1; D is possibly TRBD1 (6 bases). Trimming took off 4 bases at V and 0 bases at J, with 10 bases between the two ends. The CDR3 length is 14 residues. CDR1 is SGHNT, CDR2 YYREEE, per germline (reference sequence). Here the CDR3 reads CASSPGTLNTEAFF. For the CDR3, the DNA is TGTGCCAGCAGCCCTGGGACATTGAACACTGAAGCTTTCTTT.

This rearrangement joins TRBV6-5 to TRBJ2-4; TRBD1 aligns across 8 bases. The V and J ends lost 6 bases and 3 bases, in that order; junction bases with no gene match: 7. The CDR3 loop spans 15 amino acids. The V gene's germline CDR1 is MNHEY and CDR2 SVGAGI. The CDR3 DNA reads TGTGCCAGCAGCCCGACAGGGGTCGGCAAAAACATTCAGTACTTC. This sequence encodes CASSPTGVGKNIQYF.

This chain uses TRBV7-8 with TRBJ1-5, with 7 bases matching TRBD1. V shed 5 bases, J shed 0 bases, and the junction held 10 bases outside the gene matches. The germline CDR1 and CDR2 sequences are SGHVS and FQNEAQ. The CDR3 consists of 17 residues. The CDR3 bases are TGTGCCAGCAGCGAAGAGGACAGGTTCGATAGCAATCAGCCCCAGCATTTT. Protein: CASSEEDRFDSNQPQHF.

V usage is TRBV28 and J usage is TRBJ1-3; D remains ambiguous. Trimming pared 7 bases from V and 0 bases from J, leaving 10 bases between. Looked up from germline, CDR1 is MDHEN and CDR2 is SYDVKM. There are 14 residues in the CDR3. The CDR3 DNA is TGTGCCAGCACATGGGCCTCCTCTGGAAACACCATATATTTT. As protein: CASTWASSGNTIYF.

This sequence joins TRBV11-2 and TRBJ1-1; TRBD1 matches at 11 bases. Losses at the gene ends were 5 bases for V and 7 bases for J; bases not matched to a gene: 6. This CDR3 has 14 residues. Germline-derived CDR1 and CDR2 are SGHAT and FQNNGV. The CDR3 region has the DNA TGTGCCAGCAGCGCGGGACAGGGGGTCTATGAAGCTTTCTTT. The encoded protein is CASSAGQGVYEAFF.